The rows below give T cell receptor beta chains drawn from one sample of a study of shared clonotypes between healthy human individuals. Profiled with immunoSEQ multiplex PCR; TCRdb holds only in-frame clones, not every one. The table has millions of clones, 85% to 95% seen once. What was sequenced was naive CD8+ T cells from PBMCs. The receptors shown here come from a man between 18 and 35 years old in good health. Some clones in this sample may be carry-over from other donors' samples. CDR3s include the opening cysteine and the closing phenylalanine or tryptophan. A D gene is named only where the DNA matches it firmly. A row's size may be missing; if present it is once, few, many or a size class.

d_gene	len	abundance	v_gene	j_gene	CDR3aa	CDR3nt
TRBD1	12	few	TRBV7-9	TRBJ1-1	CASSPGGSEAFF	TGTGCCAGCAGCCCAGGGGGTTCTGAAGCTTTCTTT
.	16	.	TRBV5-1	TRBJ2-6	CASRHSGESGANVLTF	TGCGCCAGCAGACATAGTGGGGAATCTGGGGCCAACGTCCTGACTTTC
.	13	.	TRBV9	TRBJ1-2	CASSSREGRGYTF	TGTGCCAGCAGCTCCAGAGAGGGTCGGGGCTACACCTTC
.	18	.	TRBV4-1	TRBJ2-2	CASSSTFQGGANTGELFF	TGCGCCAGCAGCAGCACTTTCCAGGGGGGCGCGAACACCGGGGAGCTGTTTTTT
TRBD2	14	.	TRBV28	TRBJ2-1	CASSLWREDNEQFF	TGTGCCAGCAGTTTGTGGCGGGAGGACAATGAGCAGTTCTTC
.	18	.	TRBV5-1	TRBJ2-1	CASRMNSGYPSSYNEQFF	TGCGCCAGCAGGATGAATAGCGGTTATCCCAGCTCCTACAATGAGCAGTTCTTC
.	15	.	TRBV27	TRBJ1-3	CASSLSTGSGNTIYF	TGTGCCAGCAGTTTATCGACGGGTTCAGGAAACACCATATATTTT
TRBD1	13	.	TRBV28	TRBJ2-7	CASRDRATYEQYF	TGTGCCAGCAGGGACAGGGCAACCTACGAGCAGTACTTC
.	14	few	TRBV4-3	TRBJ1-1	CASSQGVAGTEAFF	TGCGCCAGCAGCCAAGGTGTGGCAGGGACTGAAGCTTTCTTT
.	13	.	TRBV9	TRBJ1-1	CASSVGMNTEAFF	TGTGCCAGCAGCGTGGGGATGAACACTGAAGCTTTCTTT
TRBD1	14	.	TRBV19	TRBJ1-1	CASTGGTANTEAFF	TGTGCCAGTACCGGTGGGACAGCGAACACTGAAGCTTTCTTT
TRBD2	16	.	TRBV27	TRBJ2-1	CASGLAGASSYNEQFF	TGTGCCAGCGGCCTAGCGGGGGCGAGCTCCTACAATGAGCAGTTCTTC
.	14	.	TRBV27	TRBJ2-7	CASSLSGVGYEQYF	TGTGCCAGCAGTTTATCAGGGGTAGGGTACGAGCAGTACTTC
.	16	once	TRBV4-2	TRBJ2-1	CASSQRGGTSYNEQFF	TGTGCCAGCAGCCAGAGAGGGGGAACGTCCTACAATGAGCAGTTCTTC
.	16	.	TRBV4-1	TRBJ2-3	CASSQESGTLSDTQYF	TGCGCCAGCAGCCAAGAGTCGGGGACGTTGTCAGATACGCAGTATTTT
TRBD1	16	.	TRBV28	TRBJ1-1	CASSFTKGGGGTEAFF	TGTGCCAGCAGTTTTACTAAAGGGGGCGGGGGCACTGAAGCTTTCTTT
.	13	few	TRBV27	TRBJ2-7	CASSLGVTYEQYF	TGTGCCAGCAGTTTAGGCGTAACCTACGAGCAGTACTTC
.	11	.	TRBV5-1	TRBJ1-1	CASSLGVEAFF	TGCGCCAGCAGCTTGGGAGTAGAAGCTTTCTTT
TRBD2	16	.	TRBV5-1	TRBJ2-1	CASSPAAGVAYNEQFF	TGCGCCAGCAGCCCGGCTGCGGGAGTCGCCTACAATGAGCAGTTCTTC
.	15	once	TRBV5-1	TRBJ2-3	CASSGGRGAGDTQYF	TGCGCCAGCAGCGGGGGTCGAGGGGCGGGAGATACGCAGTATTTT
.	13	.	TRBV2	TRBJ1-2	CASSGEPGEGYTF	TGTGCCAGCAGTGGGGAGCCTGGAGAGGGCTACACCTTC
TRBD1	15	.	TRBV19	TRBJ1-1	CASSVTGAVNTEAFF	TGTGCCAGTAGTGTCACAGGGGCGGTGAACACTGAAGCTTTCTTT
TRBD1	17	.	TRBV27	TRBJ2-5	CASSRGQGRGPRETQYF	TGTGCCAGCAGCCGAGGACAGGGTCGCGGCCCCCGAGAGACCCAGTACTTC
TRBD1	15	once	TRBV28	TRBJ1-2	CASSRTGGMQDGYTF	TGTGCCAGCAGTCGAACAGGGGGGATGCAGGATGGCTACACCTTC
TRBD1	13	.	TRBV28	TRBJ2-5	CASSLTGFRTQYF	TGTGCCAGCAGTTTGACAGGGTTTCGGACCCAGTACTTC
TRBD1	15	.	TRBV4-1	TRBJ2-7	CASSHATGGLGEQYF	TGCGCCAGCAGCCATGCGACAGGGGGCTTAGGCGAGCAGTACTTC
TRBD1	19	.	TRBV4-1	TRBJ2-7	CASSRLLGTGLPDRSEQYF	TGCGCCAGCAGCCGATTACTGGGGACAGGGCTCCCTGATCGGAGCGAGCAGTACTTC
TRBD1	15	.	TRBV28	TRBJ2-1	CASNPGQGYFGEQFF	TGTGCCAGCAACCCGGGACAGGGATATTTTGGTGAGCAGTTCTTC
TRBD1	12	few	TRBV29-1	TRBJ1-2	CSVATGAYGYTF	TGCAGCGTTGCCACAGGGGCCTATGGCTACACCTTC
TRBD2	20	.	TRBV5-1	TRBJ2-3	CASSGSGLAATRGFSDTQYF	TGCGCCAGCAGCGGCTCAGGACTAGCGGCAACTAGGGGGTTCTCGGATACGCAGTATTTT
TRBD2	17	.	TRBV5-1	TRBJ2-1	CASSLAGASGSYNEQFF	TGCGCCAGCAGCTTGGCCGGGGCTAGCGGCTCCTACAATGAGCAGTTCTTC
TRBD1	15	once	TRBV5-1	TRBJ2-7	CASSLRQGGSEEQYF	TGCGCCAGCAGCTTACGACAGGGGGGATCGGAGGAGCAGTACTTC
.	15	few	TRBV7-3	TRBJ2-1	CASSLGFAPANEQFF	TGTGCCAGCAGCTTAGGATTCGCGCCAGCCAATGAGCAGTTCTTC
.	14	.	TRBV5-4	TRBJ2-3	CASSYLNPTDTQYF	TGTGCCAGCAGCTACTTAAATCCCACAGATACGCAGTATTTT
TRBD2	15	.	TRBV2	TRBJ2-1	CASGQVAGGHNEQFF	TGTGCCAGCGGTCAGGTAGCGGGAGGCCACAATGAGCAGTTCTTC
.	14	.	TRBV15	TRBJ2-3	CATSNSFGRDTQYF	TGTGCCACCAGCAATAGTTTCGGTAGAGATACGCAGTATTTT
TRBD1	17	once	TRBV4-1	TRBJ2-3	CASSPSWRRGSTDTQYF	TGCGCCAGCAGCCCCTCGTGGCGCAGGGGGAGCACAGATACGCAGTATTTT
.	12	few	TRBV11-2	TRBJ2-7	CASSSGPWEQYF	TGTGCCAGCAGCTCAGGACCCTGGGAGCAGTACTTC
.	15	.	TRBV4-1	TRBJ1-1	CASSQESGSWSEAFF	TGCGCCAGCAGCCAAGAATCCGGGTCGTGGTCTGAAGCTTTCTTT
TRBD1	16	.	TRBV13	TRBJ2-1	CASSPILTGLGNEQFF	TGTGCCAGCAGCCCGATCCTGACAGGGCTGGGCAATGAGCAGTTCTTC
.	14	.	TRBV28	TRBJ1-1	CATRLTGSNTEAFF	TGTGCCACGAGATTGACAGGATCGAACACTGAAGCTTTCTTT
TRBD2	15	.	TRBV6-5	TRBJ2-7	CASSYSTSGTYEQYF	TGTGCCAGCAGTTACTCGACTAGCGGTACCTACGAGCAGTACTTC
TRBD1	13	.	TRBV7-9	TRBJ2-7	CASRRQGSYEQYF	TGTGCCAGCAGGAGACAGGGTTCCTACGAGCAGTACTTC
.	13	.	TRBV7-3	TRBJ1-1	CASSLQLNTEAFF	TGTGCCAGCAGCTTACAACTGAACACTGAAGCTTTCTTT
TRBD1	15	.	TRBV9	TRBJ1-5	CASGKGQFSNQPQHF	TGTGCCAGCGGCAAGGGACAGTTTAGCAATCAGCCCCAGCATTTT
TRBD2	15	.	TRBV7-9	TRBJ2-5	CAAKKTSGTQETQYF	TGTGCCGCAAAAAAGACTAGCGGGACCCAAGAGACCCAGTACTTC
.	13	.	TRBV27	TRBJ2-1	CASSFLRAGEQFF	TGTGCCAGCAGTTTTTTGCGGGCGGGAGAGCAGTTCTTC